The clone carrying this TCR beta chain was seen a few times. Its target is unknown. This CDR3 has 14 amino acids. V lost 1 base, J lost 5 bases, and 2 bases stayed unmatched. Germline V gene lookup returns CDR1 SGHTA and CDR2 FQGNSA. The validation cohort, a group of 130 or so subjects, included the donors and was separate from the approximately 680-subject first cohort. The sample is drawn from a study of cytomegalovirus exposure and HLA in healthy donors. About the research overall: The same platform as the 650 to 700 first-cohort repertoires was used for the 110 or so validation repertoires, a later analysis reported. Study conclusions and caveats: The finding came from a later analysis; first-cohort TCR clusters tended to co-occur in the 95 to 150 validation repertoires. Reports showed the classifier diagnosing cytomegalovirus status with high specificity and sensitivity.

Using immunoSEQ multiplex PCR, the repertoire was profiled, and TCRdb retains in-frame clones only, with some absent. The table lists tens of thousands of clones, approximately 91% of them singletons, with 2.1% in the top ten. The TCR comes from a man aged 25-45 years in good health and CMV-seronegative. The V gene is TRBV7-2, the J gene TRBJ2-1, with 7 bases that match TRBD1. The source material was PBMCs. The CDR3 nucleotides are TGTGCCAGCAGCTTAGGGGACAGAAACAATGAGCAGTTCTTC. It is translated as CASSLGDRNNEQFF.